Listed here are 19 T cell receptor beta chains from one sample, sequenced in a study of cytomegalovirus exposure and HLA in healthy donors. Sequencing used immunoSEQ multiplex PCR; TCRdb keeps in-frame clones, though not all of them. The sample holds some 190,000 clones; about 89% are singletons and the top ten take about 7.7%. The sequenced sample was PBMCs. These receptors came from a man aged 25-45 years in good health and CMV-seropositive.

This clone was observed at least ten times. The V and J genes are TRBV30 and TRBJ2-3; 14 bases fit TRBD2. The CDR3 is made up of 16 amino acids. Trimming cost V 1 base and J 5 bases; bases outside gene matches: 5. Per the germline V gene, CDR1 is GTSNPN and CDR2 is SVGIG (reference sequence). In nucleotides, the CDR3 is TGTGCCTGGAGTGGAGGACTAGCGGGGGGAGGAGATACGCAGTATTTT. Translated, it gives CAWSGGLAGGGDTQYF.

V usage is TRBV7-6 and J usage is TRBJ2-2; 12 bases match TRBD2. Germline lookup yields CDR1 SGHVS and CDR2 FNYEAQ. CDR3 size: 17 residues. Losses at the gene ends were 4 bases for V and 5 bases for J; bases not matched to a gene: 8. CDR3 sequence reads: CASSSSSGRAGTGELFF. CDR3 nucleotides: TGTGCCAGCAGCTCCTCTAGCGGGAGGGCAGGTACCGGGGAGCTGTTTTTT.

The rearrangement uses TRBV13 and TRBJ2-3, with 8 bases identical to TRBD2. The V segment lost 5 bases and the J segment 5 bases; nucleotides outside the gene matches: 9. The CDR3 spans 15 residues. Germline values: CDR1 PRHDT, CDR2 FYEKMQ (reference sequence). The CDR3 region has the DNA TGTGCCAGCAGCCCGATAGCGGGATCCGGAGATACGCAGTATTTT. Translation gives CASSPIAGSGDTQYF. Drawing the rest from reference TRBV13 and TRBJ2-3, the complete variable domain is AAGVIQSPRHLIKEKRETATLKCYPIPRHDTVYWYQQGPGQDPQFLISFYEKMQSDKGSIPDRFSAQQFSDYHSELNMSSLELGDSALYFCASSPIAGSGDTQYFGPGTRLTVL.

A note on this clone: A junction end diverges from the germline sequence, so it may reflect a read error. For the CDR3, the DNA is TGTGCCTGTAGTAGCACTTCGAACACCGGGGAGCTGTTTTTT. Protein sequence: CACSSTSNTGELFF. The chain is built from TRBV19 and TRBJ2-2; D gene uncertain. This CDR3 comprises 14 residues. The germline V gene has CDR1 LNHDA and CDR2 SQIVND (reference sequence).

J is TRBJ1-2 and V is TRBV7-9; perhaps TRBD1 as D (5 bases). Trimming shortened V by 1 base and J by 4 bases, and 10 bases separated the two germline ends. CDR3 length: 14 amino acids. Germline-derived CDR1 and CDR2 are SEHNR and FQNEAQ (reference sequence). CDR3 sequence: CASSLGQTIYGYTF. CDR3 DNA: TGTGCCAGCAGCTTAGGACAGACAATCTATGGCTACACCTTC.

The chain is built from TRBV5-4 and TRBJ2-1, with 10 bases matching TRBD1. Germline loops: CDR1 SGHNT, CDR2 YYREEE (reference sequence). The junction had 7 bases not matched to a gene; V was cut back by 2 bases and J by 8 bases. The CDR3 spans 15 residues. The CDR3 sequence: CASSFGTGALDEQFF. The CDR3 coding sequence is TGTGCCAGCAGCTTCGGGACAGGGGCCCTCGATGAGCAGTTCTTC.

This clone was recorded only once. The rearrangement links TRBV11-2 to TRBJ2-5, with TRBD1 matching 11 bases. V shed 5 bases and J 4 bases; nucleotides not matched to a gene: 6. Germline CDR1 SGHAT, CDR2 FQNNGV. The CDR3 is made up of 15 amino acids. DNA of the CDR3: TGTGCCAGCAGCGGACCCGGGACAGGGGGAGAGACCCAGTACTTC. Its translation is CASSGPGTGGETQYF. The entire variable domain, with the rest obtained from reference TRBV11-2 and TRBJ2-5, is as follows: EAGVAQSPRYKIIEKRQSVAFWCNPISGHATLYWYQQILGQGPKLLIQFQNNGVVDDSQLPKDRFSAERLKGVDSTLKIQPAKLEDSAVYLCASSGPGTGGETQYFGPGTRLLVL.

The chain links TRBV5-1 to TRBJ2-1; D is perhaps TRBD1 (6 bases). Trimming stripped 4 bases from V and 4 bases from J, with 18 bases between. This CDR3 contains 16 residues. Looked up from germline, CDR1 is SGHRS and CDR2 is YFSETQ. The CDR3 nucleotides are TGCGCCAGCAGCACGGCGAGGGGGACACGGTACAATGAGCAGTTCTTC. Protein product: CASSTARGTRYNEQFF.

V is TRBV6-5 and J is TRBJ1-4; D is perhaps TRBD1 (5 bases). Trimming took 7 bases from V and 8 from J, leaving 11 bases between them. CDR1 and CDR2 from the germline V gene are MNHEY and SVGAGI. CDR3 length: 12 amino acids. This chain's CDR3 is CASTRRGEKLFF. CDR3 nucleotides: TGTGCCAGCACCCGGCGGGGGGAAAAACTGTTTTTT.

This rearrangement joins TRBV7-2 to TRBJ2-2; D may correspond to TRBD1 or TRBD2 (6 bases each). This CDR3 has 13 amino acids. Germline V gene data show CDR1 as SGHTA and CDR2 as FQGNSA. Trimming removed 11 bases at V and 2 bases at J, with 12 bases between. CDR3 bases: TGTGCCGGGGGGACACCCAACACCGGGGAGCTGTTTTTT. Amino acid sequence: CAGGTPNTGELFF.

This clone appeared a single time. This chain joins TRBV9 and TRBJ1-2; D is possibly TRBD1 (6 bases). V shed 7 bases and J shed 8 bases, with 15 bases lying between them. Germline V gene lookup returns CDR1 SGDLS and CDR2 YYNGEE. CDR3 length: 12 residues. This CDR3 is CASGGTPGGYTF. CDR3 coding DNA: TGTGCCAGCGGCGGGACACCCGGGGGCTACACCTTC.

This clone was found many times. The chain links TRBV19 to TRBJ2-7; the D is unclear. This CDR3 region has 14 residues. The V gene lost 5 bases and the J gene lost 0 bases, with 11 bases spanning the gap. CDR1 and CDR2 from the germline V gene are LNHDA and SQIVND (reference sequence). CDR3 in DNA: TGTGCCAGTAGTCTAACAGTTAGCTCCTACGAGCAGTACTTC. This codes for CASSLTVSSYEQYF.

V gene TRBV18 combines with J gene TRBJ2-2; 8 bases line up with TRBD1. The CDR3 length is 15 residues. Per germline, CDR1 KGHSH and CDR2 LQKENI. The V gene end was trimmed by 6 bases and the J gene end by 3 bases; junction bases not matched to a gene: 6. The CDR3 DNA reads as TGTGCCAGCTCGCTGGACAGGGAGTACACCGGGGAGCTGTTTTTT. Translation: CASSLDREYTGELFF.

This chain connects TRBV5-5 to TRBJ2-7; no reliable D call. Germline V gives CDR1 SGHKS, CDR2 YYEKEE (reference sequence). The length of the CDR3 is 14 residues. V was clipped by 0 bases and J by 0 bases, with 7 bases between them. The DNA of the CDR3 is TGTGCCAGCAGCTTGGACATTAGCTCCTACGAGCAGTACTTC. Translated: CASSLDISSYEQYF.

J is TRBJ1-1 and V is TRBV5-1, with 12 bases identical to TRBD1. After removal of 3 bases from V and 10 bases from J, the junction contained 7 bases not matched to a gene. Germline V gene data show CDR1 as SGHRS and CDR2 as YFSETQ. This CDR3 spans 14 amino acids. The CDR3 is CASSSPGQGARAFF. Written as DNA, the CDR3 is TGCGCCAGCAGCTCTCCGGGACAGGGGGCTCGAGCTTTCTTT.

This chain links TRBV7-2 with TRBJ2-3, with D unclear. The ends were cut back, 2 bases at V and 2 bases at J, with 8 bases in the middle. Germline CDR1 SGHTA, CDR2 FQGNSA. This CDR3 has 14 amino acids. The CDR3 sequence is CASSLQRNTDTQYF. The CDR3 bases are TGTGCCAGCAGCTTACAGCGAAACACAGATACGCAGTATTTT.

V gene TRBV7-2 combines with J gene TRBJ2-3; no definite D call. Trimming shortened V by 5 bases and J by 1 base, and 13 bases separated the two germline ends. The germline gives CDR1 SGHTA, CDR2 FQGNSA. The CDR3 is 15 residues long. The CDR3: CASSPRPYRTDTQYF. The CDR3, as DNA: TGTGCCAGCAGCCCCAGGCCGTACCGCACAGATACGCAGTATTTT.

The chain combines TRBV11-1 with TRBJ2-2; D is perhaps TRBD1 (6 bases). Germline V gene lookup returns CDR1 SGHAT and CDR2 FQDESV (reference sequence). CDR3 length: 16 residues. The V end lost 5 bases, the J end lost 7 bases, and 20 bases lay between the germline ends. CDR3 in DNA: TGTGCCAGCAGCCCTGGGGGCAGGGCGCTAAGCGGGGAGCTGTTTTTT. Translating gives CASSPGGRALSGELFF. Looking up the rest from reference TRBV11-1 and TRBJ2-2 gives the full variable domain: EAEVAQSPRYKITEKSQAVAFWCDPISGHATLYWYRQILGQGPELLVQFQDESVVDDSQLPKDRFSAERLKGVDSTLKIQPAELGDSAMYLCASSPGGRALSGELFFGEGSRLTVL.

The chain links TRBV7-8 to TRBJ1-1; D unresolved. This CDR3 has 13 amino acids. The germline CDR1 and CDR2 sequences are SGHVS and FQNEAQ. V was clipped by 8 bases and J by 0 bases, with 10 bases between them. In nucleotides, the CDR3 is TGTGCCAGCGGAACCGAGCTGAACACTGAAGCTTTCTTT. This translates into CASGTELNTEAFF.